The clone carrying this T cell receptor beta chain came up a few times. Antigen unknown. These data come from a study of cytotoxic CD8 clonotypes in ibrutinib-treated CLL. Regarding the study as a whole: Private clonotypes, not public ones, expanded at ibrutinib response.

Germline CDR1 is SGHNT and CDR2 is YYREEE (reference sequence). Trimming cost V 4 bases and J 6 bases, with 22 bases left between them. This CDR3 is built from 16 residues. The repertoire was sequenced with immunoSEQ multiplex PCR; TCRdb's copy has only in-frame clones and lacks some. The sample has hundreds of thousands of clones, roughly 70% seen once; the top ten hold over 15%. The sample here was PBMCs, taken after 24 months of ibrutinib treatment. The chain uses TRBV5-4 and TRBJ1-2; tentative D call: TRBD1 (6 bases). The clonotype originates from a human donor with chronic lymphocytic leukemia. CDR3 sequence (DNA): TGTGCCAGCAGCACTGTAGAAGGTTGGGGGCGCAATGGCTACACCTTC. As protein: CASSTVEGWGRNGYTF.